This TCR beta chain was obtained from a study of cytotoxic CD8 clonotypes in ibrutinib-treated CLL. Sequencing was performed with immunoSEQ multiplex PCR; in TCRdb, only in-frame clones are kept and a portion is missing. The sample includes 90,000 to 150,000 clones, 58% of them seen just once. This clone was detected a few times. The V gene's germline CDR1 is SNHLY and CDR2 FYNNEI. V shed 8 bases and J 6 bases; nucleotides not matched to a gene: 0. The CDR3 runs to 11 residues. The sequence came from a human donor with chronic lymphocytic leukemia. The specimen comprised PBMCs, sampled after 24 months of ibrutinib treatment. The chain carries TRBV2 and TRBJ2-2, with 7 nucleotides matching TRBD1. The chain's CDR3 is CASQGAGELFF. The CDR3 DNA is TGTGCCAGCCAGGGGGCCGGGGAGCTGTTTTTT.